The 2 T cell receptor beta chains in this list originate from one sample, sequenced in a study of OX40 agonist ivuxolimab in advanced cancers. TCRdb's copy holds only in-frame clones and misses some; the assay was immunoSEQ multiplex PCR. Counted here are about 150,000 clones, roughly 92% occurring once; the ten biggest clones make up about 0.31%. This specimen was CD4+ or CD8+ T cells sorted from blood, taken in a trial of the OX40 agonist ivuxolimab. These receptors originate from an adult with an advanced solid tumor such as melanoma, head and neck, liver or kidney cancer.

CDR3 in amino acids: CASSLGVGFSTDTQYF. CDR3 nucleotides: TGCGCCAGCAGCTTGGGGGTCGGATTTAGCACAGATACGCAGTATTTT. V is TRBV5-1 and J is TRBJ2-3; D gene uncertain. V shed 0 bases and J shed 0 bases, with 11 bases lying between them. Germline CDR1 reads SGHRS; CDR2 reads YFSETQ. The CDR3 is made up of 16 amino acids.

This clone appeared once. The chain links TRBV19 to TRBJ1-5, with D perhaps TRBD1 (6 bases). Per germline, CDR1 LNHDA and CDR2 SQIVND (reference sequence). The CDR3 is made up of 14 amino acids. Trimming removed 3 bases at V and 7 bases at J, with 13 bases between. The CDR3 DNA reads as TGTGCCAGTAGTATGAGCGTTGGACAGCAGCCCCAGCATTTT. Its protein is CASSMSVGQQPQHF.